One and the same sample provided the 20 T cell receptor beta chains below, sequenced in a study of blood T cell repertoires in COVID-19. Some clones are missing from TCRdb's copy, which holds only in-frame ones; the method was immunoSEQ multiplex PCR. In the table there are around 180,000 clones, 74% of which are singletons. Input material: peripheral blood. These receptor sequences come from a woman older than 75 with acute or convalescent COVID-19.

The V gene is TRBV19, the J gene TRBJ1-2; D perhaps matches TRBD1 (5 bases). The CDR3 covers 13 residues. Trimming removed 3 bases from V and 4 bases from J, with 9 bases in between. In germline, CDR1 is LNHDA, CDR2 SQIVND (reference sequence). The CDR3 nucleotides read TGTGCCAGTAGTATCAGGGATGGCTATGGCTACACCTTC. It yields the protein CASSIRDGYGYTF.

The V and J genes are TRBV10-3 and TRBJ1-4; D remains unclear. Between the trimmed V and J ends, which lost 3 bases and 4 bases, there was a span of 9 bases. The CDR3 extends over 14 amino acids. Looked up from germline, CDR1 is ENHRY and CDR2 is SYGVKD. The CDR3 sequence: CAISDRPDNEKLFF. CDR3 sequence (DNA): TGTGCCATCAGTGACAGGCCAGATAATGAAAAACTGTTTTTT.

This rearrangement joins TRBV6-2 or TRBV6-3 to TRBJ2-3, with TRBD1 matching over 10 bases. The V segment lost 1 base and the J segment 2 bases; nucleotides outside the gene matches: 9. CDR3 length equals 18 residues. Germline loops: CDR1 MNHEY, CDR2 SVGEGT. The CDR3 spells CASSYFGMDRGATDTQYF. DNA for the CDR3: TGTGCCAGCAGTTACTTCGGGATGGACAGGGGGGCCACAGATACGCAGTATTTT.

CDR3 in amino acids: CASSYTHGTSAYEQYF. CDR3 coding DNA: TGTGCCAGCAGTTACACTCATGGGACATCGGCCTACGAGCAGTACTTC. The chain is built from TRBV6-5 and TRBJ2-7, with D possibly matching TRBD1 (6 bases). This CDR3 is 16 amino acids long. Germline loops: CDR1 MNHEY, CDR2 SVGAGI. V was cut by 2 bases and J by 2 bases, with 16 bases left in between.

The V call is TRBV2, the J call TRBJ2-3; TRBD2 is a possible D gene (5 bases). CDR1 and CDR2 from the germline V gene are SNHLY and FYNNEI. This CDR3 region has 15 residues. The ends were cut back, 6 bases at V and 2 bases at J, with 15 bases in the middle. The CDR3 DNA is TGTGCCAGCAGCGTAAGCGGCTGGGCCACAGATACGCAGTATTTT. Its translation: CASSVSGWATDTQYF.

The chain couples TRBV19 to TRBJ1-2, with TRBD1 matching over 10 bases. V lost 1 base and J lost 6; bases outside the gene matches: 2. This CDR3 comprises 14 residues. CDR1 is LNHDA, CDR2 SQIVND, per germline (reference sequence). Here the CDR3 reads CASSIAGTGDGYTF. The DNA of the CDR3 is TGTGCCAGTAGTATAGCCGGGACAGGGGATGGCTACACCTTC.

V gene TRBV6-1 combines with J gene TRBJ1-6; D is ambiguous. Germline lookup yields CDR1 MNHNS and CDR2 SASEGT. The V end lost 3 bases, the J end lost 10 bases, and 13 bases lay between the germline ends. The CDR3 length is 14 residues. The DNA for the CDR3 is TGTGCCAGCAGTGATAACTTATCCAAGTCACCCCTCCACTTT. Its protein is CASSDNLSKSPLHF.

The V gene is TRBV2, the J gene TRBJ1-1, with D tentatively TRBD1 (6 bases). This CDR3 is built from 15 residues. Per the germline V gene, CDR1 is SNHLY and CDR2 is FYNNEI. V gave up 4 bases and J gave up 0 bases, with 12 bases separating them. CDR3 in DNA: TGTGCCAGCAGTGTTCAGGGGCCCGTGAACACTGAAGCTTTCTTT. Its protein product is CASSVQGPVNTEAFF.

In nucleotides, the CDR3 is TGTGCCAGCGCTGAGACAGGGTGGCCCGGGGAGCTGTTTTTT. Translation: CASAETGWPGELFF. The rearrangement joins TRBV6-5 to TRBJ2-2; 7 bases are a match to TRBD1. This CDR3 comprises 14 residues. V dropped 8 bases and J dropped 6; count of bases not matched to a gene: 9. Germline V lookup: CDR1 MNHEY, CDR2 SVGAGI.

This chain links TRBV10-1 with TRBJ2-5, with TRBD1 identical over 7 bases. The CDR3 is 13 residues long. Germline V gene data show CDR1 as WNHNN and CDR2 as SYGVQD (reference sequence). The V and J ends lost 3 bases and 5 bases, in that order; junction bases with no gene match: 3. The CDR3 bases are TGCGCCAGCAGTGACGCCAGGGGGGAGACCCAGTACTTC. Protein sequence: CASSDARGETQYF.

The gene calls are TRBV19 and TRBJ2-1, with 12 nucleotides matching TRBD2. CDR1 is LNHDA and CDR2 is SQIVND in the germline V gene (reference sequence). The CDR3 has 13 residues. J gave up 7 bases and V 6 bases, and 1 base lay outside the gene matches. CDR3 sequence: CASRLAGGNEQFF. The DNA for the CDR3 is TGTGCCAGTAGACTAGCGGGAGGTAATGAGCAGTTCTTC.

This clone was detected once. This chain uses TRBV7-9 with TRBJ2-1, with a tentative D call TRBD1 (5 bases). Germline V gives CDR1 SEHNR, CDR2 FQNEAQ (reference sequence). The CDR3 covers 15 residues. Trimming cost V 1 base and J 2 bases, with 9 bases left between them. The CDR3 bases are TGTGCCAGCAGCTTAGGGACAAACCCCTACAATGAGCAGTTCTTC. Amino acid sequence: CASSLGTNPYNEQFF.

This clone came up a few times. The J gene is TRBJ1-3, the V gene TRBV5-1; D gene uncertain. The germline gives CDR1 SGHRS, CDR2 YFSETQ. V lost 0 bases and J 0 bases, leaving 4 bases between the germline ends. The CDR3 has 14 residues. CDR3 bases: TGCGCCAGCAGCTTGGACAGCTCTGGAAACACCATATATTTT. Translated: CASSLDSSGNTIYF.

This chain links TRBV5-6 with TRBJ1-2, with 10 bases fitting TRBD1. V shed 4 bases, J shed 2 bases, and the junction held 2 bases outside the gene matches. The length of the CDR3 is 14 residues. Germline CDR1 and CDR2: SGHDT and YYEEEE. CDR3 in amino acids: CASSKDRGNYGYTF. The CDR3 nucleotides read TGTGCCAGCAGCAAGGACAGGGGGAACTATGGCTACACCTTC.

The J gene is TRBJ2-1, the V gene TRBV6-2 or TRBV6-3, with 8 bases lining up with TRBD1. Trimming cost V 5 bases and J 9 bases; bases outside gene matches: 9. Germline assignment: CDR1 MNHEY and CDR2 SVGEGT. The CDR3 is 14 residues long. Here the CDR3 reads CASSQTGTGGEQFF. CDR3 in DNA: TGTGCCAGCAGTCAAACCGGGACAGGAGGTGAGCAGTTCTTC.

The chain carries TRBV10-1 and TRBJ2-3; 13 nucleotides agree with TRBD2. CDR3 length: 16 residues. Germline values: CDR1 WNHNN, CDR2 SYGVQD (reference sequence). J gave up 2 bases and V 5 bases, and 4 bases lay outside the gene matches. Here the CDR3 DNA reads TGCGCCAGCAGTAGACTAGCGGGAGGTACCACAGATACGCAGTATTTT. As protein: CASSRLAGGTTDTQYF.

This clone was detected only a few times. The V call is TRBV28, the J call TRBJ2-1; D uncertain. V was cut by 5 bases and J by 4 bases, with 6 bases left in between. The germline CDR1 and CDR2 sequences are MDHEN and SYDVKM. The CDR3 has 12 residues. The CDR3 DNA is TGTGCCAGCAGTCGAGAGTACAATGAGCAGTTCTTC. It yields the protein CASSREYNEQFF.

A word on this clone: The same CDR3 can be traced to other DNA sequences in this sample. This rearrangement joins TRBV28 to TRBJ1-4, with a possible D match to TRBD1 (6 bases). The CDR3 is 12 amino acids. V dropped 6 bases and J dropped 8 bases, with 10 bases sitting between them. From germline, CDR1 is MDHEN and CDR2 SYDVKM. The CDR3 sequence: CASRQRGEKLFF. The CDR3, as DNA: TGTGCCAGCAGACAGAGGGGGGAAAAACTGTTTTTT.

This clone was seen more than once but under ten times. The chain recombines TRBV2 with TRBJ2-1; 8 nucleotides align to TRBD2. This CDR3 comprises 15 residues. V lost 1 base and J lost 10; bases outside the gene matches: 9. Germline V gives CDR1 SNHLY, CDR2 FYNNEI. CDR3 bases: TGTGCCAGCAGTGAAGGTAACGGGAGGGCCAAGGAGCAGTTCTTC. Protein product: CASSEGNGRAKEQFF.

This clone was counted a single time. The rearrangement links TRBV5-1 to TRBJ2-5; possible D gene TRBD1, 6 bases. V dropped 6 bases and J dropped 2 bases, with 14 bases sitting between them. CDR1 and CDR2 (germline): SGHRS, YFSETQ. The length of the CDR3 is 14 residues. The CDR3 bases are TGCGCCAGCAACCCTGGACAGTTACAAGAGACCCAGTACTTC. Residues: CASNPGQLQETQYF. The variable domain in full, with the rest retrieved from reference TRBV5-1 and TRBJ2-5, is KAGVTQTPRYLIKTRGQQVTLSCSPISGHRSVSWYQQTPGQGLQFLFEYFSETQRNKGNFPGRFSGRQFSNSRSEMNVSTLELGDSALYLCASNPGQLQETQYFGPGTRLLVL.